The entry below describes one T cell receptor beta chain. The antigen remains undetermined. One end of the junction varies from germline; a read error may be responsible. Germline lookup yields CDR1 MNHNS and CDR2 SASEGT. This CDR3 contains 14 residues. These data belong to a study of tumor-infiltrating lymphocytes in primary liver carcinoma. Study-wide points: Significantly larger top-250-clone fractions were found in tumors than in blood (p = 0.039).

TCR beta cDNA was made from 400 to 500 ng total RNA with a constant-region primer. Three nested multiplex PCR rounds of slightly modified ARM-PCR generated TCR beta libraries. Researchers ran the first two PCR rounds for roughly 11 cycles each with TRBV1-TRBV30 forward primers and a C-beta reverse primer. TCRdb called the multiplex PCR reads again in MiXCR, with one record for every CDR3 protein. This sample has tens of thousands of distinct CDR3 sequences; about 70% occur once, and the top ten carry approximately 30%. The tissue used was unsorted bulk material of roughly 17-34 mg. RNA and DNA were co-extracted from it with the AllPrep DNA/RNA mini kit.

The receptor's source is a middle-aged man with primary liver carcinoma and hepatitis B virus infection. The sequenced sample was liver tumor tissue from sampling region 4. Subset noted: tumor region T4, right-lateral pole. The genes are TRBV6-1 and TRBJ2-2; TRBD1 might be the D (6 bases). The CDR3 bases are TGTGTCAGCAGTGATGAAGGGGGAGCCGGGGAGCTGTTTTTT. This gives the protein CVSSDEGGAGELFF.